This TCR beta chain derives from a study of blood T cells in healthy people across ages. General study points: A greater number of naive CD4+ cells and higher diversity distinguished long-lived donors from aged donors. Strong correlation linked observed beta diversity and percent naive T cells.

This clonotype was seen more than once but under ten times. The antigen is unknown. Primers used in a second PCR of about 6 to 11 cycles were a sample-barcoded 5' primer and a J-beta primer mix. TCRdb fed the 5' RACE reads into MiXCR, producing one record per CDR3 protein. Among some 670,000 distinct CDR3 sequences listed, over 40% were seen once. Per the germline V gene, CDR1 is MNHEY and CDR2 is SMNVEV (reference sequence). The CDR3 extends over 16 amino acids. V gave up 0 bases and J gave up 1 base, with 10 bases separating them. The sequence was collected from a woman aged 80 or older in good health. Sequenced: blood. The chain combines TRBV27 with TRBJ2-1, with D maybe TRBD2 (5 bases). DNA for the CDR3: TGTGCCAGCAGTTTATCGTACGGGATTTCCTACAATGAGCAGTTCTTC. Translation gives CASSLSYGISYNEQFF.